These 32 T cell receptor beta chains came from one sample sequenced in a study of blood T cell repertoires in COVID-19. Measured with immunoSEQ multiplex PCR; TCRdb has only the in-frame clones, and not every one. The profile shows 60,000 to 85,000 clones, 75% to 90% of them singletons. Sequencing was performed on peripheral blood. The receptors stem from a man aged 70 or older who had recovered from COVID-19.

The V gene is TRBV27, the J gene TRBJ2-7, with 7 bases lining up with TRBD2. CDR3 length equals 15 residues. The V gene end was trimmed by 6 bases and the J gene end by 0 bases; junction bases not matched to a gene: 8. Per germline, CDR1 MNHEY and CDR2 SMNVEV (reference sequence). In nucleotides, the CDR3 is TGTGCCAGCAGCCCCGGTAGCGGGCGCTCCTACGAGCAGTACTTC. This encodes CASSPGSGRSYEQYF.

The gene calls are TRBV9 and TRBJ1-1, with D tentatively TRBD1 (6 bases). Trimming shortened V by 3 bases and J by 1 base, and 13 bases separated the two germline ends. Germline CDR1 is SGDLS and CDR2 is YYNGEE. The CDR3 has 15 residues. The CDR3 DNA sequence: TGTGCCAGCAGCGCCACCGGGACACCGAACACTGAAGCTTTCTTT. Amino acids: CASSATGTPNTEAFF.

This clone was seen many times. The chain carries TRBV25-1 and TRBJ1-3; 7 bases align to TRBD1. The germline V gene has CDR1 MGHDK and CDR2 SYGVNS. J lost 3 bases, V lost 3 bases, and 2 bases had no gene match. This CDR3 has 14 residues. The CDR3 DNA is TGTGCCAGCAGTGACGGGACAGATGGAAACACCATATATTTT. It is translated as CASSDGTDGNTIYF.

This chain uses TRBV10-3 with TRBJ2-7, with 11 bases lining up with TRBD1. The CDR3 length is 14 residues. The germline CDR1 and CDR2 sequences are ENHRY and SYGVKD. Trimming took 4 bases from V and 5 from J; bases not matched to a gene: 4. The CDR3 loop reads CAISGRGQGDEQYF. The DNA of the CDR3 is TGTGCCATCAGTGGAAGGGGACAGGGGGACGAGCAGTACTTC.

This chain joins TRBV19 and TRBJ1-5; 12 nucleotides match TRBD1. CDR1 and CDR2 (germline): LNHDA, SQIVND (reference sequence). CDR3 length: 16 residues. Trimming removed 3 bases from V and 6 bases from J; junction bases left unmatched: 6. CDR3 in DNA: TGTGCCAGTAGTATCAGGGGGACAGGGGGCGTTCAGCCCCAGCATTTT. This gives the protein CASSIRGTGGVQPQHF.

The chain links TRBV6-5 to TRBJ1-2, with a tentative D call TRBD1 (6 bases). Germline-derived CDR1 and CDR2 are MNHEY and SVGAGI. This CDR3 is built from 12 residues. Between the trimmed V and J ends, which lost 8 bases and 8 bases, there was a span of 15 bases. CDR3 sequence reads: CASFGQKGGYTF. The CDR3 DNA reads as TGTGCCAGCTTTGGACAGAAGGGGGGCTACACCTTC.

This rearrangement joins TRBV5-8 to TRBJ2-1, with 10 bases lining up with TRBD2. The trim removed 2 bases at V and 8 bases at J, leaving 7 bases unmatched. Germline V CDR1 and CDR2: SGHTS, YDEGEE. The CDR3 extends over 15 amino acids. The CDR3 region is CASSFGASGGYEQFF. The CDR3 nucleotides read TGTGCCAGCAGCTTCGGGGCTAGCGGGGGCTATGAGCAGTTCTTC. Variable domain in full (rest from reference TRBV5-8 and TRBJ2-1): EAGVTQSPTHLIKTRGQQATLRCSPISGHTSVYWYQQALGLGLQFLLWYDEGEERNRGNFPPRFSGRQFPNYSSELNVNALELEDSALYLCASSFGASGGYEQFFGPGTRLTVL.

This clone was found once. The rearrangement uses TRBV30 and TRBJ1-2, with TRBD1 as a possible D gene (5 bases). The CDR3 length is 13 residues. Germline V lookup: CDR1 GTSNPN, CDR2 SVGIG (reference sequence). The V gene lost 1 base and the J gene lost 4 bases, with 10 bases spanning the gap. The CDR3 loop reads CAWSERGLYGYTF. CDR3 in DNA: TGTGCCTGGAGTGAGAGGGGACTCTATGGCTACACCTTC.

The chain couples TRBV6-5 to TRBJ2-1; 7 positions agree with TRBD2. The germline gives CDR1 MNHEY, CDR2 SVGAGI. CDR3 length: 13 residues. Germline trimming cut 7 bases from V and 8 bases from J; bases unmatched to any gene: 8. CDR3 coding DNA: TGTGCCAGCACCCTAGCGGACCGGGATGAGCAGTTCTTC. Residues: CASTLADRDEQFF.

V is TRBV27 and J is TRBJ1-6; 9 positions match TRBD1. The ends lost 11 bases at V and 4 bases at J; junction bases unmatched: 18. This CDR3 region has 18 residues. The germline V gene encodes CDR1 MNHEY and CDR2 SMNVEV (reference sequence). In DNA form, the CDR3 reads TGTGCCGGAAAGCCCGGGACAGGGACGTTGTGGTATAATTCACCCCTCCACTTT. It is translated as CAGKPGTGTLWYNSPLHF.

This sequence joins TRBV6-4 and TRBJ2-2; TRBD1 agrees at 7 bases. The CDR3 totals 14 residues. Trimming cost V 3 bases and J 4 bases; bases outside gene matches: 2. The germline V gene encodes CDR1 MRHNA and CDR2 SNTAGT. The CDR3 region is CASSEAGGTGELFF. In DNA form, the CDR3 reads TGTGCCAGCAGTGAGGCAGGGGGCACCGGGGAGCTGTTTTTT.

This clone turned up a few times. The chain uses TRBV2 and TRBJ2-7; D possibly corresponds to TRBD1 (6 bases). Germline V gene data show CDR1 as SNHLY and CDR2 as FYNNEI. This CDR3 comprises 11 residues. V was trimmed by 7 bases and J by 3 bases, leaving 7 bases between them. The CDR3 sequence is CASMTGYEQYF. CDR3 bases: TGTGCCAGCATGACAGGCTACGAGCAGTACTTC.

V and J are TRBV7-8 and TRBJ1-3, with D possibly being TRBD1 (5 bases). CDR3 length: 14 amino acids. Germline CDR1 and CDR2: SGHVS and FQNEAQ. V lost 3 bases and J lost 1, with 7 bases in between. CDR3 in amino acids: CASSFTGSGNTIYF. The CDR3 DNA reads as TGTGCCAGCAGCTTTACAGGATCTGGAAACACCATATATTTT.

The rearrangement links TRBV5-1 to TRBJ2-5, with TRBD1 matching 12 bases. With V trimmed by 4 bases and J by 3 bases, 13 bases remained unmatched. Germline V gene lookup returns CDR1 SGHRS and CDR2 YFSETQ. The CDR3 runs 18 residues. The CDR3 here is CASSVTGTGGLNEETQYF. The CDR3, as DNA: TGCGCCAGCAGCGTAACCGGGACAGGGGGCTTGAATGAAGAGACCCAGTACTTC.

The CDR3 sequence is CASSGRTSGIETQYF. DNA for the CDR3: TGCGCCAGCAGCGGGAGGACTAGCGGGATAGAGACCCAGTACTTC. V gene TRBV5-1 combines with J gene TRBJ2-5; 12 bases match TRBD2. The CDR3 consists of 15 residues. From germline, CDR1 is SGHRS and CDR2 YFSETQ. The J segment lost 4 bases and the V segment lost 4 bases, leaving 5 bases of the junction unmatched.

The V call is TRBV5-5, the J call TRBJ2-7; D is undetermined. This CDR3 has 13 amino acids. Trimming shortened V by 2 bases and J by 1 base, and 7 bases separated the two germline ends. Germline lookup yields CDR1 SGHKS and CDR2 YYEKEE (reference sequence). The CDR3 sequence: CASSLPTSYEQYF. The CDR3 coding sequence is TGTGCCAGCAGCTTACCCACATCCTACGAGCAGTACTTC.

The J gene is TRBJ1-5, the V gene TRBV20-1; the match to TRBD1 covers 8 bases. There are 15 residues in the CDR3. Germline assignment: CDR1 DFQATT and CDR2 SNEGSKA (reference sequence). V was clipped by 3 bases and J by 7 bases; unmatched bases: 11. The CDR3 nucleotides are TGCAGTGCTAGTATCGTCAGGGGGCGTTGGCAGCCCCAGCATTTT. As protein: CSASIVRGRWQPQHF.

The chain combines TRBV29-1 with TRBJ2-5, with 8 bases lining up with TRBD2. CDR3 size: 14 residues. V lost 4 bases to trimming and J lost 0 bases; unmatched junction nucleotides: 4. Germline assignment: CDR1 SQVTM and CDR2 ANQGSEA. The CDR3 region has the DNA TGCAGCGTTGCGGTTAGCGGGAACCAAGAGACCCAGTACTTC. It codes for CSVAVSGNQETQYF.

This rearrangement joins TRBV10-1 to TRBJ2-3; D possibly corresponds to TRBD2 (6 bases). Germline loops: CDR1 WNHNN, CDR2 SYGVQD (reference sequence). This CDR3 region has 12 residues. V gave up 6 bases and J gave up 5 bases, with 9 bases separating them. The CDR3: CASRGAGDTQYF. The CDR3 nucleotides read TGCGCCAGCAGGGGAGCGGGAGATACGCAGTATTTT.

V is TRBV5-1 and J is TRBJ2-1, with 10 nucleotides matching TRBD2. The CDR3 extends over 19 amino acids. CDR1 is SGHRS and CDR2 is YFSETQ in the germline V gene. V was pared by 3 bases and J by 5 bases, with 17 bases of the junction left unmatched. The CDR3 loop reads CASSSSRGTSDFLDNEQFF. CDR3 nucleotides: TGCGCCAGCAGCTCCAGTCGTGGGACTAGCGATTTTCTCGACAATGAGCAGTTCTTC.

The chain carries TRBV9 and TRBJ2-2; D is possibly TRBD2 (5 bases). The germline V and J ends were trimmed by 2 bases and 5 bases, with 10 bases remaining between them. CDR3 length: 14 amino acids. Germline V gives CDR1 SGDLS, CDR2 YYNGEE. The chain's CDR3 is CASSVARVTGELFF. In DNA form, the CDR3 reads TGTGCCAGCAGCGTCGCGCGGGTGACCGGGGAGCTGTTTTTT.

The chain recombines TRBV7-3 with TRBJ2-1; 8 bases map to TRBD2. This CDR3 has 15 amino acids. The V and J ends lost 5 bases and 1 base, in that order; junction bases with no gene match: 4. The germline V gene encodes CDR1 SGHTA and CDR2 FQGTGA. The CDR3 loop is CASSPPGGSYNEQFF. CDR3 in DNA: TGTGCCAGCAGCCCCCCGGGGGGGTCCTACAATGAGCAGTTCTTC.

The rearrangement uses TRBV2 and TRBJ1-1; 8 positions match TRBD1. This CDR3 region has 15 residues. Germline-derived CDR1 and CDR2 are SNHLY and FYNNEI. The V and J ends lost 6 bases and 4 bases, in that order; junction bases with no gene match: 10. CDR3 coding DNA: TGTGCCAGCAGAGTAGGACAGGGATTAGTCACTGAAGCTTTCTTT. Translated, it gives CASRVGQGLVTEAFF.

In DNA, the CDR3 is TGTGCCACACTGGAACGACAGAAAGGGTATGGCTACACCTTC. Encoded protein: CATLERQKGYGYTF. The genes are TRBV28 and TRBJ1-2; the D gene is possibly TRBD1 (5 bases). The ends were cut back, 10 bases at V and 5 bases at J, with 20 bases in the middle. Germline CDR1 reads MDHEN; CDR2 reads SYDVKM. The CDR3 totals 14 residues.

There are a few counts of this clone. V is TRBV3-1 (or the pseudogene TRBV3-2) and J is TRBJ2-1, with D perhaps TRBD2 (5 bases). The CDR3 spans 14 residues. V was trimmed by 0 bases and J by 6 bases, leaving 9 bases between them. CDR1 LGHDT and CDR2 YNNKEL come from the germline V gene (reference sequence). This CDR3 reads CASSQEGRGNEQFF. For the CDR3, the DNA is TGTGCCAGCAGCCAAGAAGGTCGGGGCAATGAGCAGTTCTTC.

CDR3 bases: TGTGCCAGCAGCCGAATCAGAGACAGGGTTAAGGCTGAAGCTTTCTTT. Residues: CASSRIRDRVKAEAFF. This rearrangement joins TRBV27 to TRBJ1-1; 7 nucleotides match TRBD1. Germline CDR1 MNHEY, CDR2 SMNVEV (reference sequence). This CDR3 is 16 amino acids long. V trimming: 6 bases; J trimming: 6 bases; junction bases outside the gene matches: 16.

The sample holds one count of this clone. One end of the junction is discordant with germline, which a read error may explain. The chain couples TRBV19 to TRBJ2-7; D uncertain. This CDR3 region has 14 residues. From germline, CDR1 is LNHDA and CDR2 SQIVND (reference sequence). CDR3 amino acids: CASSLEFPAYEQYF. Here the CDR3 DNA reads TGTGCCAGTAGTCTAGAATTTCCAGCCTACGAGCAGTACTTC.

This chain uses TRBV7-8 with TRBJ2-7; 16 nucleotides agree with TRBD2. V shed 7 bases, J shed 7 bases, and the junction held 13 bases outside the gene matches. The germline CDR1 and CDR2 sequences are SGHVS and FQNEAQ. The CDR3 has 17 residues. CDR3 in DNA: TGTGCCAGCACGTACGGGACTAGCGGGAGGGCCGGACTGGAGCAGTACTTC. Protein sequence: CASTYGTSGRAGLEQYF.

This clone appeared a single time. The chain employs TRBV30 and TRBJ1-1, with D maybe TRBD1 (5 bases). The CDR3 runs 15 residues. Germline V gives CDR1 GTSNPN, CDR2 SVGIG (reference sequence). Trimming pared 0 bases from V and 0 bases from J, leaving 11 bases between. CDR3 amino acids: CAWSVGASVNTEAFF. The DNA of the CDR3 is TGTGCCTGGAGTGTAGGGGCTAGCGTGAACACTGAAGCTTTCTTT.

This clone turned up a few times. The chain couples TRBV11-3 to TRBJ1-1; a possible D gene is TRBD1 (5 bases). V lost 5 bases, J lost 5 bases, and 21 bases lay in between. Germline V gene sequence: CDR1 SGHNT, CDR2 YENEEA. This CDR3 is 16 amino acids long. The CDR3 nucleotides are TGTGCCAGCAGCCAGCGGGGACGCTCCTTGGGGACTGAAGCTTTCTTT. Translating gives CASSQRGRSLGTEAFF. The variable domain in full, with the rest retrieved from reference TRBV11-3 and TRBJ1-1, is EAGVVQSPRYKIIEKKQPVAFWCNPISGHNTLYWYLQNLGQGPELLIRYENEEAVDDSQLPKDRFSAERLKGVDSTLKIQPAELGDSAVYLCASSQRGRSLGTEAFFGQGTRLTVV.

The chain recombines TRBV10-2 with TRBJ2-2; a weak D match, TRBD1 (6 bases). CDR1 is WSHSY and CDR2 is SAAADI in the germline V gene. The CDR3 is 16 amino acids. The V and J ends lost 0 bases and 1 base respectively, with 9 bases between them. The CDR3 is CASSESDRMNTGELFF. For the CDR3, the DNA is TGCGCCAGCAGTGAGTCCGACAGGATGAACACCGGGGAGCTGTTTTTT.

The chain combines TRBV2 with TRBJ1-5; 9 bases line up with TRBD1. Germline CDR1 and CDR2: SNHLY and FYNNEI. V was clipped by 8 bases and J by 6 bases; unmatched bases: 11. This CDR3 region has 15 residues. The CDR3 nucleotides read TGTGCCAGCCTACCTAACCGACAGGGGGGTCAGCCCCAGCATTTT. Its protein product is CASLPNRQGGQPQHF.